This entry lists 18 T cell receptor beta chains sequenced from one sample in a study of Ad26.COV2.S vaccination and SARS-CoV-2 variants. Assay: immunoSEQ multiplex PCR; the TCRdb copy retains only in-frame clones and omits some. The table shows about 350,000 clones, with approximately 84% occurring only once. Stated treatment: around 19 received Ad26.COV2.S at low or high dose, single or two shots; about 5 received placebo; per-sample allocation not given. On day 63 after the first injection, vaccine and placebo recipients gave samples. Source: peripheral blood, taken in a trial of Ad26.COV2.S vaccine versus placebo. The receptors shown here come from a person aged 18-65 years who received the Ad26.COV2.S COVID-19 vaccine or a placebo.

The CDR3 protein is CASSTGTGPTDTQYF. The CDR3 DNA reads TGTGCCAGTAGTACAGGGACAGGACCCACAGATACGCAGTATTTT. The rearrangement joins TRBV19 to TRBJ2-3, with 8 bases matching TRBD1. Germline trimming cut 4 bases from V and 2 bases from J; bases unmatched to any gene: 5. This CDR3 is 15 amino acids long. Per germline, CDR1 LNHDA and CDR2 SQIVND (reference sequence).

The chain joins TRBV27 to TRBJ1-4, with a possible D match to TRBD1 (5 bases). This CDR3 has 15 residues. CDR1 is MNHEY and CDR2 is SMNVEV in the germline V gene (reference sequence). Trimming removed 6 bases from V and 4 bases from J, with 15 bases in between. CDR3 coding DNA: TGTGCCAGCAGACCCCTGGGGCAGAATAATGAAAAACTGTTTTTT. It specifies CASRPLGQNNEKLFF.

About this clone itself: Other nucleotide sequences from this sample produce the same CDR3. The chain combines TRBV9 with TRBJ2-1; 8 bases line up with TRBD2. The CDR3 is 15 amino acids. Germline CDR1 and CDR2: SGDLS and YYNGEE. After removal of 2 bases from V and 1 base from J, the junction contained 2 bases not matched to a gene. The CDR3 loop is CASSVGGASYNEQFF. As DNA, the CDR3 is TGTGCCAGCAGCGTCGGGGGGGCATCCTACAATGAGCAGTTCTTC.

The rearrangement links TRBV20-1 to TRBJ2-1, with 8 positions matching TRBD1. CDR1 is DFQATT, CDR2 SNEGSKA, per germline (reference sequence). The CDR3 is 15 amino acids. V dropped 3 bases and J dropped 6; count of bases not matched to a gene: 10. Written as DNA, the CDR3 is TGCAGTGCTAGTTACCTTGGACAGGGAAGCAATGAGCAGTTCTTC. Its protein is CSASYLGQGSNEQFF.

This clone was counted a single time. The chain couples TRBV5-1 to TRBJ2-2; D is unresolved. CDR1 and CDR2 from the germline V gene are SGHRS and YFSETQ. The CDR3 loop spans 12 amino acids. The V end was cut by 5 bases, the J end by 5 bases, with 7 bases between. CDR3 loop: CASSEETGELFF. DNA for the CDR3: TGCGCCAGCAGTGAGGAGACCGGGGAGCTGTTTTTT.

This sequence joins TRBV3-1 (or the pseudogene TRBV3-2) and TRBJ1-2, with a weak D call TRBD1 (5 bases). Germline CDR1 reads LGHDT; CDR2 reads YNNKEL (reference sequence). The CDR3 loop spans 16 amino acids. The V end lost 1 base, the J end lost 3 bases, and 15 bases lay between the germline ends. DNA of the CDR3: TGTGCCAGCAGCCAAGGAAGTTATGAAGGGGACTATGGCTACACCTTC. Protein sequence: CASSQGSYEGDYGYTF.

This clone was detected only once. The chain carries TRBV30 and TRBJ2-1; 8 bases agree with TRBD1. This CDR3 region has 11 residues. Germline V gives CDR1 GTSNPN, CDR2 SVGIG (reference sequence). V lost 5 bases and J lost 11; bases outside the gene matches: 5. CDR3 amino acids: CAWAGGSQQFF. In nucleotides, the CDR3 is TGTGCCTGGGCAGGGGGCTCCCAGCAGTTCTTC.

The chain employs TRBV11-2 and TRBJ2-1, with D tentatively TRBD2 (5 bases). The V and J ends lost 5 bases and 7 bases respectively, with 21 bases between them. The CDR3 is made up of 16 amino acids. Germline lookup yields CDR1 SGHAT and CDR2 FQNNGV. The CDR3 spells CASSPKTDLAENEQFF. Here the CDR3 DNA reads TGTGCCAGCAGCCCCAAGACTGACCTAGCCGAAAATGAGCAGTTCTTC. The full variable domain, in which reference TRBV11-2 and TRBJ2-1 provide the parts outside the CDR3, is EAGVAQSPRYKIIEKRQSVAFWCNPISGHATLYWYQQILGQGPKLLIQFQNNGVVDDSQLPKDRFSAERLKGVDSTLKIQPAKLEDSAVYLCASSPKTDLAENEQFFGPGTRLTVL.

The rearrangement links TRBV19 to TRBJ2-7; 10 bases agree with TRBD1. The CDR3 runs to 14 residues. Germline CDR1 is LNHDA and CDR2 is SQIVND (reference sequence). Unmatched junction bases numbered 5, after V lost 5 bases and J lost 4 bases. This CDR3 reads CASSDRDRGYEQYF. CDR3 DNA: TGTGCCAGTAGTGACCGGGACAGGGGTTACGAGCAGTACTTC.

As for this clone: Within the sample, other DNA sequences also encode this same CDR3. V usage is TRBV18 and J usage is TRBJ2-5; D not certain. Germline V gene sequence: CDR1 KGHSH, CDR2 LQKENI. Trimming removed 2 bases from V and 5 bases from J, with 6 bases in between. CDR3 length: 12 amino acids. Written as DNA, the CDR3 is TGTGCCAGCTCACCAAAGGAGGAGACCCAGTACTTC. Translating it yields CASSPKEETQYF.

The genes are TRBV14 and TRBJ2-6; maybe TRBD1 (6 bases). CDR1 is SGHDN and CDR2 is FVKESK in the germline V gene. The V end lost 3 bases, the J end lost 2 bases, and 11 bases lay between the germline ends. The CDR3 is 16 amino acids. The DNA for the CDR3 is TGTGCCAGCAGCCATTGGGGACAAGCTGGGGCCAACGTCCTGACTTTC. Encoded protein: CASSHWGQAGANVLTF.

The V gene is TRBV10-3, the J gene TRBJ1-3, with 8 bases identical to TRBD1. The CDR3 is 15 amino acids. V was pared by 10 bases and J by 3 bases, with 11 bases of the junction left unmatched. Germline loops: CDR1 ENHRY, CDR2 SYGVKD. Here the CDR3 DNA reads TGTGCCACAGGGTATGACAGGGGAAATGGAAACACCATATATTTT. It codes for CATGYDRGNGNTIYF.

This clone was seen a single time. The chain combines TRBV15 with TRBJ1-3, with D unclear. Germline lookup yields CDR1 LNHNV and CDR2 YYDKDF (reference sequence). CDR3 length: 14 amino acids. The V end was cut by 5 bases, the J end by 0 bases, with 8 bases between. The CDR3 region has the DNA TGTGCCACCAGCTTGGGCAGCTCTGGAAACACCATATATTTT. Its translation: CATSLGSSGNTIYF.

The V and J genes are TRBV9 and TRBJ1-4; no firm D call. The germline CDR1 and CDR2 sequences are SGDLS and YYNGEE. CDR3 length: 16 residues. V shed 0 bases and J shed 8 bases, with 17 bases lying between them. This chain's CDR3 is CASSVEGGGDYEKLFF. In DNA form, the CDR3 reads TGTGCCAGCAGCGTAGAGGGAGGTGGGGATTACGAAAAACTGTTTTTT. The complete variable domain, with remaining parts taken from reference TRBV9 and TRBJ1-4, reads DSGVTQTPKHLITATGQRVTLRCSPRSGDLSVYWYQQSLDQGLQFLIQYYNGEERAKGNILERFSAQQFPDLHSELNLSSLELGDSALYFCASSVEGGGDYEKLFFGSGTQLSVL.

J is TRBJ2-3 and V is TRBV4-3; D is unclear. Germline V gives CDR1 LGHNA, CDR2 YSLEER. Deletions cut 0 bases from V and 1 base from J, with 5 bases between. The CDR3 has 14 amino acids. CDR3 sequence: CASSQESGTDTQYF. DNA for the CDR3: TGCGCCAGCAGCCAAGAGTCCGGCACAGATACGCAGTATTTT.

In DNA, the CDR3 is TGCGCCAGCAGCTTGAACCTGGCCGCAGATACGCAGTATTTT. Encoded protein: CASSLNLAADTQYF. This sequence joins TRBV5-1 and TRBJ2-3; no reliable D call. Germline V gene data show CDR1 as SGHRS and CDR2 as YFSETQ. V dropped 1 base and J dropped 4 bases, with 10 bases sitting between them. The CDR3 loop spans 14 amino acids. The full variable domain, rest sourced from reference TRBV5-1 and TRBJ2-3, is KAGVTQTPRYLIKTRGQQVTLSCSPISGHRSVSWYQQTPGQGLQFLFEYFSETQRNKGNFPGRFSGRQFSNSRSEMNVSTLELGDSALYLCASSLNLAADTQYFGPGTRLTVL.

The J gene is TRBJ1-1, the V gene TRBV7-2; 7 bases are shared with TRBD1. CDR1 SGHTA and CDR2 FQGNSA come from the germline V gene. The CDR3 is 14 amino acids. V lost 2 bases and J lost 3; bases outside the gene matches: 3. Written as DNA, the CDR3 is TGTGCCAGCAGCTTAAAAACAGGGGACACTGAAGCTTTCTTT. This encodes CASSLKTGDTEAFF.

The V gene is TRBV7-6, the J gene TRBJ2-7; 7 nucleotides match TRBD2. The CDR3 loop spans 17 amino acids. From germline, CDR1 is SGHVS and CDR2 FNYEAQ. The trim removed 1 base at V and 0 bases at J, leaving 9 bases unmatched. The CDR3 loop is CASSLGGAGSNSYEQYF. For the CDR3, the DNA is TGTGCCAGCAGCTTAGGGGGAGCGGGATCAAACTCCTACGAGCAGTACTTC. Variable domain in full (rest from reference TRBV7-6 and TRBJ2-7): GAGVSQSPRYKVTKRGQDVALRCDPISGHVSLYWYRQALGQGPEFLTYFNYEAQQDKSGLPNDRFSAERPEGSISTLTIQRTEQRDSAMYRCASSLGGAGSNSYEQYFGPGTRLTVT.